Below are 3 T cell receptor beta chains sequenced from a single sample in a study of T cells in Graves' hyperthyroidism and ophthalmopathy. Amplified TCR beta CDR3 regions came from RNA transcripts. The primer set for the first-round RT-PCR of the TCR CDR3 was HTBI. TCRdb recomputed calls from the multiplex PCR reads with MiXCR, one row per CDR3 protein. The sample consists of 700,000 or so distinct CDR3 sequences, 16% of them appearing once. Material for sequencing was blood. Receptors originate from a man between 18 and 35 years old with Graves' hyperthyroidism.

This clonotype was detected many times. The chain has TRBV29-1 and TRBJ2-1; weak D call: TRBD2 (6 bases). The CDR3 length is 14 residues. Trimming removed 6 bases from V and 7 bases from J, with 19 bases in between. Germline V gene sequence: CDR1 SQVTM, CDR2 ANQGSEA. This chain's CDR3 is CSVPGERVRNEQFF. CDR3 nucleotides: TGCAGCGTCCCGGGGGAGCGGGTTAGGAATGAGCAGTTCTTC.

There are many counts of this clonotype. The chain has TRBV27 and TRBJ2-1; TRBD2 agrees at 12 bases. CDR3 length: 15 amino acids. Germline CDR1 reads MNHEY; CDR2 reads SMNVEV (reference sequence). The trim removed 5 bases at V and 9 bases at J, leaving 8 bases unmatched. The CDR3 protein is CASSPLAGGPSEQFF. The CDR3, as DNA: TGTGCCAGCAGTCCGCTAGCGGGAGGGCCTAGTGAGCAGTTCTTC.

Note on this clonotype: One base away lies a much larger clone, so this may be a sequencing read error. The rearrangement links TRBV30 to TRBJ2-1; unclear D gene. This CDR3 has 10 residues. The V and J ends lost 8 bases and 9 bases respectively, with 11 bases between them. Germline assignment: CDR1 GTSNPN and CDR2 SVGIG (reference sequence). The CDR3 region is CARMGGEQFF. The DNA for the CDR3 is TGTGCCCGGATGGGTGGTGAGCAGTTCTTC.